This TCR beta chain is from a study of CD8 T cells in Susac syndrome. CDR1 is GTSNPN, CDR2 SVGIG, per germline (reference sequence). This CDR3 contains 15 residues. Between the trimmed V and J ends, which lost 0 bases and 1 base, there was a span of 10 bases. The study sequenced TCR beta in blood CD8+ and CD4+ T cells. The multiple sclerosis control group consisted of treatment-naive patients whose relapsing-remitting disease, which was either stable or active, fulfilled revised McDonald criteria. The CD8+ and CD4+ T cells were negatively isolated, with the TEMRA cells enriched by FACS. Random hexamers were used to reverse transcribe 0.5 to 1 ug of RNA. The authors amplified TCR beta CDR3 across 54 Vbeta and 13 Jbeta using immunoSEQ multiplex PCR. TCRdb called the immunoSEQ multiplex PCR reads again in MiXCR, with one record for every CDR3 protein. Of some 120,000 distinct CDR3 sequences listed, 94% are singletons.

The sequencing input was CD4+ T cells from PBMCs. The receptor comes from a human donor with multiple sclerosis. The chain carries TRBV30 and TRBJ2-4; D is unresolved. CDR3 loop: CAWSVADGAKNIQYF. The CDR3 DNA reads as TGTGCCTGGAGTGTCGCGGACGGTGCCAAAAACATTCAGTACTTC.